This entry lists 26 T cell receptor beta chains sequenced from one sample in a study of blood T cell repertoires in COVID-19. The protocol was immunoSEQ multiplex PCR, while the TCRdb copy is restricted to in-frame clones and leaves out a portion. The table lists roughly 97,000 clones, roughly 90% of them singletons. The sample was peripheral blood. Every receptor here comes from a human donor in a cohort sampled during active COVID-19.

V usage is TRBV7-8 and J usage is TRBJ2-2, with TRBD2 identical over 12 bases. The germline CDR1 and CDR2 sequences are SGHVS and FQNEAQ. Losses at the gene ends were 5 bases for V and 4 bases for J; bases not matched to a gene: 8. The CDR3 contains 17 residues. CDR3: CASSLRLAGEVTGELFF. For the CDR3, the DNA is TGTGCCAGCAGCCTCAGACTAGCGGGAGAGGTCACCGGGGAGCTGTTTTTT.

The V gene is TRBV10-3, the J gene TRBJ2-1; 7 bases map to TRBD2. The CDR3 runs 13 residues. Trimming cost V 2 bases and J 7 bases; bases outside gene matches: 2. CDR1 ENHRY and CDR2 SYGVKD come from the germline V gene. Here the CDR3 DNA reads TGTGCCATCAGTGAGCGGGGGGAAAATGAGCAGTTCTTC. Residues: CAISERGENEQFF.

J is TRBJ2-1 and V is TRBV19, with 14 bases aligning to TRBD2. The V and J ends lost 10 bases and 2 bases, in that order; junction bases with no gene match: 7. Germline CDR1 reads LNHDA; CDR2 reads SQIVND (reference sequence). The CDR3 has 16 residues. CDR3 in DNA: TGTGCCACCTCGCGACTAGCGGGAGGGACCTACAATGAGCAGTTCTTC. Translating it yields CATSRLAGGTYNEQFF. The variable domain in full, completed from reference TRBV19 and TRBJ2-1, reads DGGITQSPKYLFRKEGQNVTLSCEQNLNHDAMYWYRQDPGQGLRLIYYSQIVNDFQKGDIAEGYSVSREKKESFPLTVTSAQKNPTAFYLCATSRLAGGTYNEQFFGPGTRLTVL.

The chain links TRBV5-4 to TRBJ2-7, with 9 bases fitting TRBD1. The CDR3 is 15 amino acids. V was clipped by 4 bases and J by 0 bases; unmatched bases: 5. Germline loops: CDR1 SGHNT, CDR2 YYREEE (reference sequence). CDR3 in amino acids: CASSANRGHSYEQYF. CDR3 coding DNA: TGTGCCAGCAGCGCGAACAGGGGGCACTCCTACGAGCAGTACTTC.

V usage is TRBV30 and J usage is TRBJ2-1; 9 positions agree with TRBD2. After removal of 7 bases from V and 2 bases from J, the junction contained 3 bases not matched to a gene. The CDR3 loop spans 13 amino acids. Looked up from germline, CDR1 is GTSNPN and CDR2 is SVGIG (reference sequence). The CDR3 protein is CASGGRAYNEQFF. Here the CDR3 DNA reads TGTGCCTCGGGCGGGAGGGCCTACAATGAGCAGTTCTTC.

The V and J genes are TRBV5-1 and TRBJ2-7; 10 bases line up with TRBD1. The CDR3 has 14 residues. From germline, CDR1 is SGHRS and CDR2 YFSETQ. J lost 2 bases, V lost 5 bases, and 4 bases had no gene match. The chain's CDR3 is CASRRGQGTYEQYF. The CDR3 DNA follows: TGCGCCAGCAGAAGGGGACAGGGGACCTACGAGCAGTACTTC.

The rearrangement links TRBV7-8 to TRBJ2-5; 7 positions agree with TRBD2. The CDR3 extends over 18 amino acids. Germline lookup yields CDR1 SGHVS and CDR2 FQNEAQ. With V trimmed by 5 bases and J by 4 bases, 19 bases remained unmatched. The CDR3 sequence is CASSPGGGAKFSIETQYF. As DNA, the CDR3 is TGTGCCAGCAGCCCGGGGGGAGGGGCCAAATTTTCGATAGAGACCCAGTACTTC.

This clone was picked up one time. The CDR3 protein is CASSFSGTGSSLGNSPLHF. The CDR3 nucleotides are TGCGCCAGCAGCTTCTCCGGGACAGGGTCCAGTCTCGGGAATTCACCCCTCCACTTT. The V and J genes are TRBV5-1 and TRBJ1-6; 9 nucleotides align to TRBD1. The CDR3 runs to 19 residues. After removal of 2 bases from V and 7 bases from J, the junction contained 16 bases not matched to a gene. From germline, CDR1 is SGHRS and CDR2 YFSETQ.

V and J are TRBV11-2 and TRBJ2-2, with D unclear. Germline CDR1 SGHAT, CDR2 FQNNGV. The V and J ends lost 2 bases and 2 bases respectively, with 15 bases between them. This CDR3 region has 17 residues. CDR3 sequence (DNA): TGTGCCAGCAGCTTATCGACTTGGCAGATTAACACCGGGGAGCTGTTTTTT. Translated, it gives CASSLSTWQINTGELFF.

The chain is built from TRBV7-9 and TRBJ2-3, with 8 bases lining up with TRBD2. The CDR3 sequence is 16 residues long. The junction had 10 bases not matched to a gene; V was cut back by 5 bases and J by 3 bases. Germline CDR1 SEHNR, CDR2 FQNEAQ (reference sequence). The CDR3 loop reads CASSPLPGLETDTQYF. The CDR3 DNA follows: TGTGCCAGCAGCCCGCTGCCGGGACTAGAAACAGATACGCAGTATTTT.

This rearrangement joins TRBV6-2 or TRBV6-3 to TRBJ2-5, with 10 bases fitting TRBD2. Looked up from germline, CDR1 is MNHEY and CDR2 is SVGEGT. V lost 4 bases to trimming and J lost 1 base; unmatched junction nucleotides: 12. CDR3 length: 18 amino acids. DNA for the CDR3: TGTGCCAGCAGTTCCTATAGCGGGGGGCCCCCGCGCCAAGAGACCCAGTACTTC. Translated, it gives CASSSYSGGPPRQETQYF.

The V and J genes are TRBV11-2 and TRBJ2-1, with 11 positions matching TRBD2. Germline assignment: CDR1 SGHAT and CDR2 FQNNGV. Trimming took 6 bases from V and 5 from J; bases not matched to a gene: 6. This CDR3 has 15 residues. The CDR3 loop is CASRATSGRDNEQFF. CDR3 DNA sequence: TGTGCCAGCAGAGCCACTAGCGGGAGAGACAATGAGCAGTTCTTC.

This chain's CDR3 is CASRLFDRKNGYTF. The CDR3 DNA reads as TGTGCCAGTAGACTTTTCGACAGGAAAAATGGCTACACCTTC. This sequence joins TRBV19 and TRBJ1-2; D perhaps matches TRBD1 (6 bases). This CDR3 spans 14 amino acids. CDR1 LNHDA and CDR2 SQIVND come from the germline V gene (reference sequence). Trimming took 6 bases from V and 6 from J, leaving 17 bases between them. The full variable domain, in which reference TRBV19 and TRBJ1-2 provide the parts outside the CDR3, is DGGITQSPKYLFRKEGQNVTLSCEQNLNHDAMYWYRQDPGQGLRLIYYSQIVNDFQKGDIAEGYSVSREKKESFPLTVTSAQKNPTAFYLCASRLFDRKNGYTFGSGTRLTVV.

The chain links TRBV28 to TRBJ1-2; the D gene is possibly TRBD1 (5 bases). Trimming took 4 bases from V and 4 from J, leaving 13 bases between them. This CDR3 region has 14 residues. Per germline, CDR1 MDHEN and CDR2 SYDVKM. This CDR3 is CASSSGGMSYGYTF. DNA for the CDR3: TGTGCCAGCAGTTCCGGGGGGATGAGCTATGGCTACACCTTC.

The chain is built from TRBV11-2 and TRBJ1-2, with 8 bases identical to TRBD1. Germline lookup yields CDR1 SGHAT and CDR2 FQNNGV. The CDR3 totals 14 residues. The ends lost 3 bases at V and 7 bases at J; junction bases unmatched: 7. CDR3: CASSFQGAPGGYTF. In nucleotides, the CDR3 is TGTGCCAGCAGCTTTCAGGGGGCTCCGGGTGGCTACACCTTC. Full variable domain (rest looked up from reference TRBV11-2 and TRBJ1-2): EAGVAQSPRYKIIEKRQSVAFWCNPISGHATLYWYQQILGQGPKLLIQFQNNGVVDDSQLPKDRFSAERLKGVDSTLKIQPAKLEDSAVYLCASSFQGAPGGYTFGSGTRLTVV.

In the case of this clone: The sample contains more than one DNA sequence encoding this CDR3. J is TRBJ2-2 and V is TRBV19; D is perhaps TRBD1 (7 bases). V gave up 4 bases and J gave up 4 bases, with 16 bases separating them. The CDR3 spans 16 residues. Germline CDR1 reads LNHDA; CDR2 reads SQIVND (reference sequence). The CDR3 region is CASSTQGGLRTGELFF. CDR3 DNA: TGTGCCAGTAGTACCCAGGGGGGCCTTCGCACCGGGGAGCTGTTTTTT.

As DNA, the CDR3 is TGTGCCACCAGCAGAGACAGGGGGCTAGAGACCCAGTACTTC. Amino acids: CATSRDRGLETQYF. The genes are TRBV15 and TRBJ2-5; TRBD1 agrees at 8 bases. This CDR3 is 14 amino acids long. Germline values: CDR1 LNHNV, CDR2 YYDKDF (reference sequence). The J segment lost 4 bases and the V segment lost 0 bases, leaving 1 base of the junction unmatched.

V gene TRBV30 combines with J gene TRBJ2-3; 10 nucleotides agree with TRBD1. The V gene end was trimmed by 5 bases and the J gene end by 3 bases; junction bases not matched to a gene: 5. This CDR3 has 14 amino acids. Germline-derived CDR1 and CDR2 are GTSNPN and SVGIG (reference sequence). The CDR3 sequence is CAWAGTGVTDTQYF. The CDR3 nucleotides read TGTGCCTGGGCCGGGACAGGGGTAACAGATACGCAGTATTTT.

The CDR3 loop is CASREWASGSDTQYF. The DNA for the CDR3 is TGTGCCAGCAGGGAATGGGCTAGCGGGAGTGATACGCAGTATTTT. The rearrangement joins TRBV3-1 (or the pseudogene TRBV3-2) to TRBJ2-3; 10 bases fit TRBD2. Trimming cost V 6 bases and J 6 bases; bases outside gene matches: 9. CDR3 length: 15 residues. Germline assignment: CDR1 LGHDT and CDR2 YNNKEL (reference sequence).

The chain has TRBV29-1 and TRBJ1-1, with 10 nucleotides matching TRBD1. The germline V gene has CDR1 SQVTM and CDR2 ANQGSEA. The CDR3 runs to 13 residues. The ends lost 7 bases at V and 4 bases at J; junction bases unmatched: 6. DNA for the CDR3: TGCAGCGGGGACAGGGGAATAGGCACTGAAGCTTTCTTT. It codes for CSGDRGIGTEAFF.

The genes are TRBV9 and TRBJ2-1, with TRBD2 matching 11 bases. Germline lookup yields CDR1 SGDLS and CDR2 YYNGEE. V shed 4 bases and J 0 bases; nucleotides not matched to a gene: 6. There are 17 residues in the CDR3. CDR3 residues: CASSPPGLAVSYNEQFF. The CDR3 DNA is TGTGCCAGCAGCCCGCCGGGACTAGCGGTCTCCTACAATGAGCAGTTCTTC.

The chain recombines TRBV28 with TRBJ2-7; 7 bases are a match to TRBD2. The germline gives CDR1 MDHEN, CDR2 SYDVKM. J was trimmed by 5 bases and V by 1 base; bases with no gene match: 5. The CDR3 totals 14 residues. The CDR3 DNA follows: TGTGCCAGCAGTTTATCGACTAGCTACCACGAGCAGTACTTC. Its protein is CASSLSTSYHEQYF.

The J gene is TRBJ2-2, the V gene TRBV7-3, with 7 bases that match TRBD2. The ends lost 2 bases at V and 5 bases at J; junction bases unmatched: 8. The CDR3 is 16 residues long. Germline V gene sequence: CDR1 SGHTA, CDR2 FQGTGA. The CDR3 DNA follows: TGTGCCAGCAGCTTAGGGACTTTGCGGGGGACCGGGGAGCTGTTTTTT. It translates to CASSLGTLRGTGELFF.

V is TRBV27 and J is TRBJ1-2; no reliable D call. Germline-derived CDR1 and CDR2 are MNHEY and SMNVEV (reference sequence). Deletions cut 6 bases from V and 3 bases from J, with 11 bases between. The CDR3 extends over 13 amino acids. Written as DNA, the CDR3 is TGTGCCAGCAGCCGCCAGGCGTACTATGGCTACACCTTC. Translated, it gives CASSRQAYYGYTF.

V usage is TRBV24-1 and J usage is TRBJ2-7; 7 bases map to TRBD1. CDR1 is KGHDR and CDR2 is SFDVKD in the germline V gene. Trimming at V came to 3 bases and at J to 5 bases, leaving 3 bases not matched to a gene. The CDR3 runs 13 residues. DNA for the CDR3: TGTGCCACCAGTGATACAGGGGTCCACGAGCAGTACTTC. This translates into CATSDTGVHEQYF.

The table lists this clone with a count of one. V gene TRBV28 combines with J gene TRBJ1-5, with 9 bases identical to TRBD1. This CDR3 region has 17 residues. The V and J ends lost 6 bases and 2 bases, in that order; junction bases with no gene match: 11. In germline, CDR1 is MDHEN, CDR2 SYDVKM. Here the CDR3 reads CASSQDRGRGGNQPQHF. CDR3 coding DNA: TGTGCCAGCAGCCAGGACAGGGGCCGGGGGGGCAATCAGCCCCAGCATTTT.